This entry concerns a single T cell receptor beta chain. Its target is not known. This record comes from a study of T cells after yellow fever vaccination. Study in general: Some fractions had low cell numbers, and these were prepared with SMART-Seq v4 Ultra Low Input.

TCRdb re-called the 5' RACE reads through MiXCR, storing one row per CDR3 protein. The profile shows a few hundred thousand distinct CDR3 sequences, around 7% of them singletons. The study, taken as a whole, reports: Post-booster reappearance was seen for most primary-vaccination clones (about 96% CD4, 75% to 90% CD8). CD4 and CD8 compartments shared a small share of clonotypes, likely from convergent recombination.

This TCR was sampled from a man aged 18 to 29 who received the YFV17D yellow fever vaccine. Specimen: PBMCs, collected approximately 47 days after the first yellow fever vaccination.

The CDR3 coding sequence is TGTGCCAGCAGCCCGGGTGTGGGACGGATCTATGGAGGCTACACCTTC. Translated, it gives CASSPGVGRIYGGYTF. The chain employs TRBV7-2 and TRBJ1-2; D might be TRBD1 (5 bases). CDR1 is SGHTA, CDR2 FQGNSA, per germline. The V end lost 5 bases, the J end lost 8 bases, and 24 bases lay between the germline ends. The CDR3 sequence is 16 residues long.